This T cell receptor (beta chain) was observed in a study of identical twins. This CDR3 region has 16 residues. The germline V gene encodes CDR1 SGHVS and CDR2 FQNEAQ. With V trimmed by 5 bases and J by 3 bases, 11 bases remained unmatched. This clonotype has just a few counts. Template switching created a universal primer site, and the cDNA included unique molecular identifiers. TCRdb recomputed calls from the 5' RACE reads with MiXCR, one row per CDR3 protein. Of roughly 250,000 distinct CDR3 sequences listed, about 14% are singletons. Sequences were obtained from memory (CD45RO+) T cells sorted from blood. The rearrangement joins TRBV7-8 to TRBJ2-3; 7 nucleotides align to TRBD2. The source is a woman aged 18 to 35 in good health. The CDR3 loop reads CASSPWRVRETDTQYF. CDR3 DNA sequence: TGTGCCAGCAGCCCCTGGAGGGTGCGGGAGACAGATACGCAGTATTTT.